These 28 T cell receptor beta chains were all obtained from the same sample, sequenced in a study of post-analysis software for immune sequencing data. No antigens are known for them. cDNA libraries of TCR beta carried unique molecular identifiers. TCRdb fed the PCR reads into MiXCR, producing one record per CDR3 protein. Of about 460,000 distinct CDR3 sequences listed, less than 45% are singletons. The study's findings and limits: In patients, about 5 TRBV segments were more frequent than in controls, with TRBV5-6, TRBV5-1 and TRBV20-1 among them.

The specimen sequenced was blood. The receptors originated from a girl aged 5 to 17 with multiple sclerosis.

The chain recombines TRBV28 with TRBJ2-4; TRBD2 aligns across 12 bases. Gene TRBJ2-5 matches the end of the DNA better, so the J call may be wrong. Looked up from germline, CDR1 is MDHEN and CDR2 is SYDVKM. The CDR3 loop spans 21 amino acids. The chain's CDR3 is CASSAGVTGLAGNLNVETQYF. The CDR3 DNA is TGTGCCAGCAGTGCAGGGGTGACCGGACTAGCGGGAAATCTAAATGTGGAGACCCAGTACTTC.

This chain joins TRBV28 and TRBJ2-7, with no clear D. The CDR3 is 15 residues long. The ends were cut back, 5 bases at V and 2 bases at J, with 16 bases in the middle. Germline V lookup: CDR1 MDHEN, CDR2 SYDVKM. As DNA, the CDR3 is TGTGCCAGCAGTACTTGGACCCTTCAAACCTACGAGCAGTACTTC. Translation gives CASSTWTLQTYEQYF.

The CDR3 loop is CASSSRESNSNQPQHF. CDR3 DNA sequence: TGTGCCAGCAGCTCCCGGGAGAGTAATAGCAATCAGCCCCAGCATTTT. The rearrangement joins TRBV5-5 to TRBJ1-5; no firm D call. Per the germline V gene, CDR1 is SGHKS and CDR2 is YYEKEE (reference sequence). This CDR3 spans 16 amino acids. The V and J ends lost 3 bases and 0 bases respectively, with 13 bases between them. Variable domain in full (rest from reference TRBV5-5 and TRBJ1-5): DAGVTQSPTHLIKTRGQQVTLRCSPISGHKSVSWYQQVLGQGPQFIFQYYEKEERGRGNFPDRFSARQFPNYSSELNVNALLLGDSALYLCASSSRESNSNQPQHFGDGTRLSIL.

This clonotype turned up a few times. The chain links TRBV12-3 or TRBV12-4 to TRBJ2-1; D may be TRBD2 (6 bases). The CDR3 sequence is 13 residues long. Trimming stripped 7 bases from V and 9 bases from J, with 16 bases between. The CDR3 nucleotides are TGTGCCAGCAAAGGTGGGGGGTTTAGTGAGCAGTTCTTC. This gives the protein CASKGGGFSEQFF.

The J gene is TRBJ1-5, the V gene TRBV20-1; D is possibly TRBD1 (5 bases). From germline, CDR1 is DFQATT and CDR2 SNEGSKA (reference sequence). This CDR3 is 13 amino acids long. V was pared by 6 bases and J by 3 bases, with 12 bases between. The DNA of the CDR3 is TGCAGTGCCATAGACAGTCCCAATCAGCCCCAGCATTTT. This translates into CSAIDSPNQPQHF.

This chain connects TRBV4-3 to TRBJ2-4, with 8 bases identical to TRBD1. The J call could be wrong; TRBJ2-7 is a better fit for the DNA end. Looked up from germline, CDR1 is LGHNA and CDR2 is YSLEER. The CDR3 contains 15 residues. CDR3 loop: CASSQRTGTTYEQYF. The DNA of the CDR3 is TGCGCCAGCAGCCAACGGACAGGGACGACCTACGAGCAGTACTTC.

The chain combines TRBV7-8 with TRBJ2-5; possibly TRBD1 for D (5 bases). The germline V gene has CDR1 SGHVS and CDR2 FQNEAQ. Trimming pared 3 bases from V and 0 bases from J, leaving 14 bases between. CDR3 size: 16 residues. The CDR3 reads CASSFSTDPYQETQYF. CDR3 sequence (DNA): TGTGCCAGCAGCTTTTCGACAGACCCGTACCAAGAGACCCAGTACTTC. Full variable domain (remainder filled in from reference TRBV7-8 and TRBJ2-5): GAGVSQSPRYKVAKRGQDVALRCDPISGHVSLFWYQQALGQGPEFLTYFQNEAQLDKSGLPSDRFFAERPEGSVSTLKIQRTQQEDSAVYLCASSFSTDPYQETQYFGPGTRLLVL.

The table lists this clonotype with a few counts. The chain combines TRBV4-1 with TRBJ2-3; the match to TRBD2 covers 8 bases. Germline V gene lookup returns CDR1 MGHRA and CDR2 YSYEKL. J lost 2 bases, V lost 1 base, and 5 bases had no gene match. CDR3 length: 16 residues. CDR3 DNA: TGCGCCAGCAGCCAAGGTCCTAGCGGGTACACAGATACGCAGTATTTT. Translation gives CASSQGPSGYTDTQYF.

The CDR3 protein is CASSPLWLPYEQYF. As DNA, the CDR3 is TGTGCCAGCAGCCCCCTTTGGCTACCCTACGAGCAGTACTTC. This chain uses TRBV11-2 with TRBJ2-7; D remains ambiguous. CDR3 length: 14 amino acids. V lost 5 bases, J lost 2 bases, and 13 bases lay in between. Germline V gene sequence: CDR1 SGHAT, CDR2 FQNNGV.

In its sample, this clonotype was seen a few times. The CDR3 DNA follows: TGCAGTGCTAGAGATCTTGGGACTAGCGGACTCACAGATACGCAGTATTTT. It yields the protein CSARDLGTSGLTDTQYF. The rearrangement links TRBV20-1 to TRBJ2-3, with TRBD2 identical over 11 bases. V shed 0 bases and J 2 bases; nucleotides not matched to a gene: 7. Per germline, CDR1 DFQATT and CDR2 SNEGSKA (reference sequence). The CDR3 runs 17 residues.

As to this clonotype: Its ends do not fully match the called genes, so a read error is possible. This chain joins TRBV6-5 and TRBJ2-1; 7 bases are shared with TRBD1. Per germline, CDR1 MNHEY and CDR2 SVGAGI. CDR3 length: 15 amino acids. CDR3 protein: CAGRPPGQYYNEQFF. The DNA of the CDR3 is TGTGCCGGCAGGCCACCGGGACAGTATTACAATGAGCAGTTCTTC.

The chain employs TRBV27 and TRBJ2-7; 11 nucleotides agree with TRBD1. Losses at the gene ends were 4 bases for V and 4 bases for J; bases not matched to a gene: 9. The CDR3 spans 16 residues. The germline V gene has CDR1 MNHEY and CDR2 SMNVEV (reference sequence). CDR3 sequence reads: CASSWTGGFGNYEQYF. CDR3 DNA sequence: TGTGCCAGCAGTTGGACAGGGGGCTTTGGGAATTACGAGCAGTACTTC.

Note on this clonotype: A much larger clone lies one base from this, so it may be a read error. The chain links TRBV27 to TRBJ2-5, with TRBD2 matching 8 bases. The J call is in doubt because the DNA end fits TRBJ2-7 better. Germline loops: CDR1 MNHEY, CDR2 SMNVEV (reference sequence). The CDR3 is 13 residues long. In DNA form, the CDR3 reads TGTGCCAGCAGTCGAGCGGGAGCCCACGAGCAGTACTTC. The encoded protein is CASSRAGAHEQYF.

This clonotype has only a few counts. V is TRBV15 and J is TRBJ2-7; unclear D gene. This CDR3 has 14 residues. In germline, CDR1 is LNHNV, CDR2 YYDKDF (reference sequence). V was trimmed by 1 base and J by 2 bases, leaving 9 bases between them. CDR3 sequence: CATSRGADTYEQYF. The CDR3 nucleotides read TGTGCCACCAGCAGAGGTGCTGATACCTACGAGCAGTACTTC.

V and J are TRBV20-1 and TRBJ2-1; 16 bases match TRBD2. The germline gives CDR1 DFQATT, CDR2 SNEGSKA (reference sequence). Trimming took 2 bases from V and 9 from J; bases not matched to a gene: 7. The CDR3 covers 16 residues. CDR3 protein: CSARPSGLAGGGEQFF. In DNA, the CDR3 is TGCAGTGCTAGACCCTCGGGACTAGCGGGAGGGGGTGAGCAGTTCTTC.

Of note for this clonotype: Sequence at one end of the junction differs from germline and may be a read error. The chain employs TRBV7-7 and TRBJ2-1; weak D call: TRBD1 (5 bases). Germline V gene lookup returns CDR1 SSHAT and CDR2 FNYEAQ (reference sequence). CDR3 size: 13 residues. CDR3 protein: CASSPDIFNEQFF. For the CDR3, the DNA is TGTGCTAGCAGCCCGGACATCTTCAATGAGCAGTTCTTC.

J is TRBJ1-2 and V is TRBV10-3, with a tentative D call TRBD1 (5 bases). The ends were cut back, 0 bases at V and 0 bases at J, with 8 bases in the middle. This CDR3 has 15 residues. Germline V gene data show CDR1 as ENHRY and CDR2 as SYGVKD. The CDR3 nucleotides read TGTGCCATCAGTGAGTCTGGGGGATCTAACTATGGCTACACCTTC. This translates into CAISESGGSNYGYTF.

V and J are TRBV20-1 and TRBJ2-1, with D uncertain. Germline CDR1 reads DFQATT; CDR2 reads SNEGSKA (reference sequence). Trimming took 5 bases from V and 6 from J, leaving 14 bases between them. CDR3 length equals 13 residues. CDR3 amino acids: CSALMVRFNEQFF. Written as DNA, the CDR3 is TGCAGTGCTCTGATGGTCCGCTTCAATGAGCAGTTCTTC.

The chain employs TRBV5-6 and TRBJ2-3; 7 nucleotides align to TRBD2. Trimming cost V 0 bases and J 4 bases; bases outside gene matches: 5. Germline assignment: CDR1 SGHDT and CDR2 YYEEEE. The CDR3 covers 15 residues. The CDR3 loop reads CASSLAGGVPDTQYF. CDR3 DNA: TGTGCCAGCAGCTTGGCGGGAGGCGTGCCAGATACGCAGTATTTT. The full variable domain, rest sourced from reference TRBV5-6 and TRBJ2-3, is DAGVTQSPTHLIKTRGQQVTLRCSPKSGHDTVSWYQQALGQGPQFIFQYYEEEERQRGNFPDRFSGHQFPNYSSELNVNALLLGDSALYLCASSLAGGVPDTQYFGPGTRLTVL.

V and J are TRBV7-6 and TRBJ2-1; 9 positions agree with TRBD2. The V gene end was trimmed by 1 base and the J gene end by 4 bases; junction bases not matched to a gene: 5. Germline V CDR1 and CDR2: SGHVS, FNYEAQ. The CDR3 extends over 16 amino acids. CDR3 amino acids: CASSLVVAGAYNEQFF. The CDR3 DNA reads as TGTGCCAGCAGCTTAGTAGTAGCGGGAGCTTACAATGAGCAGTTCTTC.

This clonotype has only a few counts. The CDR3 protein is CSADRISRTDTQYF. As DNA, the CDR3 is TGCAGTGCAGACAGGATTTCACGCACAGATACGCAGTATTTT. This chain joins TRBV20-1 and TRBJ2-3, with D possibly matching TRBD1 (6 bases). V lost 6 bases and J lost 1, with 14 bases in between. The germline V gene has CDR1 DFQATT and CDR2 SNEGSKA (reference sequence). This CDR3 has 14 amino acids.

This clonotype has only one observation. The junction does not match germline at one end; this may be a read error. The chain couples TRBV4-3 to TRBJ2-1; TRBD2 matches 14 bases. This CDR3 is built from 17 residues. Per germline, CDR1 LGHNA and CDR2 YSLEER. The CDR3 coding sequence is TGCGCCAACAGCCATTTCTTTAGGACTAGCGGGAGGAATGAGCAGTTCTTC. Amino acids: CANSHFFRTSGRNEQFF.

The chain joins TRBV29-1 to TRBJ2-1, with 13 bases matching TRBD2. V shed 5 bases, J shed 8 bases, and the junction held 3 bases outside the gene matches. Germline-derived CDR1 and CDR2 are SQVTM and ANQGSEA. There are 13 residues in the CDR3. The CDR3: CSVLLAGGDEQFF. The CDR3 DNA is TGCAGCGTTTTACTAGCGGGAGGGGATGAGCAGTTCTTC.

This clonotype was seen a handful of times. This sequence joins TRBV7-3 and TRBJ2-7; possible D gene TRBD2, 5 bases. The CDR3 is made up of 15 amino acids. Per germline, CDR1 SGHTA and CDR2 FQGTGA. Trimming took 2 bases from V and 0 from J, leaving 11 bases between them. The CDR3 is CASSLDSARSYEQYF. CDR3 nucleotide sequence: TGTGCCAGCAGCTTAGATAGCGCCCGCTCCTACGAGCAGTACTTC.

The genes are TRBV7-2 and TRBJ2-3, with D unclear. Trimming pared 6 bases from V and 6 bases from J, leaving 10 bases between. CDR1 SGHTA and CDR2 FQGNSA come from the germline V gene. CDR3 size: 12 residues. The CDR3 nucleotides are TGTGCCAGCAGGTCCGACGCCGATACGCAGTATTTT. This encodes CASRSDADTQYF.

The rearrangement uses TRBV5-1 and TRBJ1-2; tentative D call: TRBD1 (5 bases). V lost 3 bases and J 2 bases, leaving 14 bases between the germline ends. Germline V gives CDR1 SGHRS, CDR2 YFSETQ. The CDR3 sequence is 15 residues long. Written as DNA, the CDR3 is TGCGCCAGCAGCTCGGACACTCGAGGCAACTATGGCTACACCTTC. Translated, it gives CASSSDTRGNYGYTF.

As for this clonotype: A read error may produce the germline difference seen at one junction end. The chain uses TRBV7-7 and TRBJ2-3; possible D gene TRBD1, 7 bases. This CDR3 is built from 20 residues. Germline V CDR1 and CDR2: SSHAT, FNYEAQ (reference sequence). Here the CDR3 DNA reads TGTGCTAGCAGCTTAGTTGAGGGGGCCGTTGGGACTGTACCCACAGATACGCAGTATTTT. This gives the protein CASSLVEGAVGTVPTDTQYF.

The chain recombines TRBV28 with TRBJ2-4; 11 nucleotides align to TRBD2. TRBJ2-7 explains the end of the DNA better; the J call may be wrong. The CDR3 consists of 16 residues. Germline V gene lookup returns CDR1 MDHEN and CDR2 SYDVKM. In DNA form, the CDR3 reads TGTGCCAGCAGACCCTCCGCGCTAGCGGGAGGCTACGAGCAGTACTTC. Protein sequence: CASRPSALAGGYEQYF.